The sequence of this TCR beta chain was determined in a study of siplizumab effects on memory and regulatory T cells. This clone appeared once. The protocol was immunoSEQ multiplex PCR, while the TCRdb copy is restricted to in-frame clones and leaves out a portion. The profile covers 90,000 to 130,000 clones, with roughly 90% appearing a single time and 1% to 1.5% taken by the ten largest. Looked up from germline, CDR1 is SNHLY and CDR2 is FYNNEI. This CDR3 has 15 amino acids. V dropped 4 bases and J dropped 9 bases, with 19 bases sitting between them. This clonotype originated in a human donor in good health. Sequenced material: CD4+ T cells sorted from blood. The chain has TRBV2 and TRBJ1-3; D gene uncertain. CDR3 coding DNA: TGTGCCAGCAGTGCTTGGGGTAGCTCGGAGGGCACCATATATTTT. This translates into CASSAWGSSEGTIYF. Supplemented by reference TRBV2 and TRBJ1-3, the full variable domain reads EPEVTQTPSHQVTQMGQEVILRCVPISNHLYFYWYRQILGQKVEFLVSFYNNEISEKSEIFDDQFSVERPDGSNFTLKIRSTKLEDSAMYFCASSAWGSSEGTIYFGEGSWLTVV.